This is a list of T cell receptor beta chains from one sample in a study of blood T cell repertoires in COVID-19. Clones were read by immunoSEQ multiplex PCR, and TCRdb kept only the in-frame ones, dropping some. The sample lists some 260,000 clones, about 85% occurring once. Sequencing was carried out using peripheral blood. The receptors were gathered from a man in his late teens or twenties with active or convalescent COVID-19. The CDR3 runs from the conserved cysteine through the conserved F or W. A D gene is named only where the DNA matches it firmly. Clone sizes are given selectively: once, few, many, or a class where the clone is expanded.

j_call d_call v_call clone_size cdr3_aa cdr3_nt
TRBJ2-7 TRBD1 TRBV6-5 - CASSTGQGSEQYF TGTGCCAGCAGTACGGGACAGGGGTCCGAGCAGTACTTC
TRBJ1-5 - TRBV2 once CASRSVGARQPQHF TGTGCCAGCAGGTCGGTAGGGGCGCGACAGCCCCAGCATTTT
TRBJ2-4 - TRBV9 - CASSVGAGLAKNIQYF TGTGCCAGCAGCGTAGGGGCAGGCTTAGCCAAAAACATTCAGTACTTC
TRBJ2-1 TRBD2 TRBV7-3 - CASSLSGTSGRDNEQFF TGTGCCAGCAGCTTGTCAGGGACTAGCGGGAGAGACAATGAGCAGTTCTTC
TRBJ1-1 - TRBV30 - CAWSVSDTEAFF TGTGCCTGGAGTGTGTCGGACACTGAAGCTTTCTTT
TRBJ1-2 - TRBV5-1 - CASSFQGPPSNYGYTF TGCGCCAGCAGCTTTCAGGGGCCTCCTAGCAACTATGGCTACACCTTC
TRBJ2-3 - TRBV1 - CTSSLGGGVADTQYF TGCACCAGCAGCCTGGGAGGGGGGGTCGCGGATACGCAGTATTTT
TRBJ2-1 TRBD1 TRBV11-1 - CASSYNLDRAAFF TGTGCCAGCAGCTACAACCTTGACAGGGCCGCGTTCTTC
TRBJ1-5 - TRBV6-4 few CASSDVGQSNQPQHF TGTGCCAGCAGTGACGTCGGACAGAGCAATCAGCCCCAGCATTTT
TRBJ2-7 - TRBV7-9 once CASSLAGVLPYEQYF TGTGCCAGCAGCTTAGCAGGCGTACTACCCTACGAGCAGTACTTC
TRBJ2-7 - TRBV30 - CAWSVIRSEQYF TGTGCCTGGAGTGTTATTCGTAGCGAGCAGTACTTC
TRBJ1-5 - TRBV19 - CASSIGTGDQPQHF TGTGCCAGTAGTATTGGAACAGGAGATCAGCCCCAGCATTTT
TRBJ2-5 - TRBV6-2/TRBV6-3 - CASSSHALGKETQYF TGTGCCAGCAGCTCACATGCATTGGGCAAGGAGACCCAGTACTTC
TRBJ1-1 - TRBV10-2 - CASSDRGSTEAFF TGCGCCAGCAGTGACCGGGGGAGCACTGAAGCTTTCTTT
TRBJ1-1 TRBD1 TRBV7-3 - CASSTRQGTEAFF TGTGCCAGCAGCACCCGACAGGGCACTGAAGCTTTCTTT
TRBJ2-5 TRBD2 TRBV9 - CASSEVGGLAGDKTQYF TGTGCCAGCAGCGAGGTGGGAGGGCTAGCGGGGGATAAGACCCAGTACTTC
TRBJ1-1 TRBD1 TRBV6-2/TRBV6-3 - CASSFPSGGQTEAFF TGTGCCAGCAGTTTTCCCTCAGGGGGCCAGACTGAAGCTTTCTTT
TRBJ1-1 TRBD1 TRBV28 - CASSDRGHTEAFF TGTGCCAGCAGCGACAGGGGGCACACTGAAGCTTTCTTT
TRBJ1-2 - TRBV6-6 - CASSYVAGPLYGYTF TGTGCCAGCAGTTACGTGGCAGGCCCTCTCTATGGCTACACCTTC
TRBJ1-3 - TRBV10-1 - CASSESGSSTIYF TGCGCCAGCAGTGAGTCCGGTTCATCCACCATATATTTT
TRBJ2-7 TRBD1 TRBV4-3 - CASSLDRGGYEQYF TGCGCCAGCAGCCTTGACAGGGGGGGGTACGAGCAGTACTTC
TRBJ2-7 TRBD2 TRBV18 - CASSPGTSNEQYF TGTGCCAGCTCACCCGGGACTAGCAACGAGCAGTACTTC
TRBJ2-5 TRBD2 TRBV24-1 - CATRRGGARETQYF TGTGCCACCCGGCGGGGGGGGGCGCGGGAGACCCAGTACTTC
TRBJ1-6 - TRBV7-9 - CASSPPGRTNSPLHF TGTGCCAGCAGCCCCCCCGGACGGACAAATTCACCCCTCCACTTT
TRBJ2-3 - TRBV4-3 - CASSQSSSGPDTQYF TGCGCCAGCAGCCAATCTAGCAGCGGGCCAGATACGCAGTATTTT
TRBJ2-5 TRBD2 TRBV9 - CASSLRLAGETQYF TGTGCCAGCAGCTTGAGACTAGCGGGAGAGACCCAGTACTTC
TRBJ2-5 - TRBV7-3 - CASSSEGWETQYF TGTGCCAGCAGCTCGGAGGGTTGGGAGACCCAGTACTTC
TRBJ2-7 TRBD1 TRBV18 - CASSPGTASSYEQYF TGTGCCAGCTCACCGGGGACAGCGAGCTCCTACGAGCAGTACTTC
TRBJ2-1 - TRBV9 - CASSVDEGLPYNEQFF TGTGCCAGCAGCGTAGATGAGGGATTACCCTACAATGAGCAGTTCTTC
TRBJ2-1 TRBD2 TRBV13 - CASSLDGLAGDPYNEQFF TGTGCCAGCAGCTTAGATGGGCTAGCGGGAGACCCCTACAATGAGCAGTTCTTC
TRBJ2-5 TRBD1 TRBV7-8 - CASSPGTGGAGTQYF TGTGCCAGCAGCCCAGGGACAGGGGGCGCGGGGACCCAGTACTTC
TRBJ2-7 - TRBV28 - CASSLTPGAAYEQYF TGTGCCAGCAGTTTAACGCCAGGGGCGGCCTACGAGCAGTACTTC
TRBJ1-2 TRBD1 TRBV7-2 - CASSQTGTYGYTF TGTGCCAGCAGCCAGACAGGGACCTATGGCTACACCTTC
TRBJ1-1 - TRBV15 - CATSRDREGGDTEAFF TGTGCCACCAGCAGAGATCGTGAGGGGGGGGACACTGAAGCTTTCTTT
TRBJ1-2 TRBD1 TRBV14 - CASSHPRQGGVPNYGYTF TGTGCCAGCAGCCACCCCAGACAGGGGGGGGTTCCTAACTATGGCTACACCTTC
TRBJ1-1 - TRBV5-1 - CASSLEAGGAEAFF TGCGCCAGCAGCTTGGAGGCCGGGGGGGCTGAAGCTTTCTTT
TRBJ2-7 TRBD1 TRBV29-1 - CSVVRQGSYEQYF TGCAGCGTTGTTCGACAGGGGAGTTACGAGCAGTACTTC
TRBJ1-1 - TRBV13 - CASSLGRTENTEAFF TGTGCCAGCAGCTTAGGCCGGACAGAGAACACTGAAGCTTTCTTT
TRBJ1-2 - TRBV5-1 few CASSRTVNYGYTF TGCGCCAGCAGTAGGACAGTTAACTATGGCTACACCTTC
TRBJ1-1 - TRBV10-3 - CAISGGNTEAFF TGTGCCATCTCGGGGGGGAACACTGAAGCTTTCTTT
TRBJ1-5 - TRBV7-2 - CASSLAGDQPQHF TGTGCCAGCAGCTTGGCAGGGGATCAGCCCCAGCATTTT
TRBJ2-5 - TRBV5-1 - CASRLGTGETQYF TGCGCCAGCAGACTCGGCACGGGGGAGACCCAGTACTTC
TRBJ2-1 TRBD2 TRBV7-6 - CASSPGLAGAHNEQFF TGTGCCAGCAGCCCGGGCCTAGCGGGGGCCCACAATGAGCAGTTCTTC
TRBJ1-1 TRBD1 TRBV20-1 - CSASPVQGVNTEAFF TGCAGTGCTAGTCCCGTTCAGGGGGTGAACACTGAAGCTTTCTTT
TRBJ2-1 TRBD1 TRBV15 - CATSGGTGGYNEQFF TGTGCCACCAGCGGGGGGACAGGGGGATACAATGAGCAGTTCTTC
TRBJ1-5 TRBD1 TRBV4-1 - CASSQDADRGDSNQPQHF TGCGCCAGCAGCCAAGATGCGGACAGGGGGGATAGCAATCAGCCCCAGCATTTT
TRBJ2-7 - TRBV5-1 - CASSLAGTKTYEQYF TGCGCCAGCAGCTTGGCGGGGACAAAGACCTACGAGCAGTACTTC
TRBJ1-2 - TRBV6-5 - CASRTGSKDGYTF TGTGCCAGCCGCACAGGGAGTAAGGATGGCTACACCTTC
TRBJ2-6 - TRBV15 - CATSKGTSSPSGANVLTF TGTGCCACCAGCAAAGGGACTTCTTCCCCCTCTGGGGCCAACGTCCTGACTTTC
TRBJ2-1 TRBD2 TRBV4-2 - CASSQGGVAGEFNEQFF TGTGCCAGCAGCCAAGGAGGGGTAGCGGGAGAGTTCAATGAGCAGTTCTTC
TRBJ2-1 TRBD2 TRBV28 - CASTSIGLESRNEQFF TGTGCCAGCACTTCAATAGGACTAGAGTCAAGGAATGAGCAGTTCTTC
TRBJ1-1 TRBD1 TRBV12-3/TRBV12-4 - CASSLGTGGGGFF TGTGCCAGCAGTCTTGGGACAGGGGGTGGGGGTTTCTTT
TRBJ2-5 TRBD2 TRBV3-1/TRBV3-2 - CASSLSLAGRSETQYF TGTGCCAGCAGCCTATCACTAGCGGGGAGATCGGAGACCCAGTACTTC
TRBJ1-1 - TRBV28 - CASSLRGIEAFF TGTGCCAGCAGTTTACGGGGGATTGAAGCTTTCTTT
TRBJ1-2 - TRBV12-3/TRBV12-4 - CASRVGNGYTF TGTGCCAGCAGAGTCGGGAATGGCTACACCTTC
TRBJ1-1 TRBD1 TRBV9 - CASSQGQLNTEAFF TGTGCCAGCAGCCAGGGACAGCTGAACACTGAAGCTTTCTTT
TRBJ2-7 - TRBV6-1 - CASSEIENPYEQYF TGTGCCAGCAGTGAAATAGAGAATCCCTACGAGCAGTACTTC
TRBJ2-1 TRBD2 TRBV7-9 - CASSPSGKEAAGSYNEQFF TGTGCCAGCAGCCCGAGCGGGAAAGAGGCTGCCGGCTCCTACAATGAGCAGTTCTTC
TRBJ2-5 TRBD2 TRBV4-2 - CASSPGTSGQETQYF TGTGCCAGCAGCCCCGGGACTAGCGGGCAAGAGACCCAGTACTTC